This entry lists 5 T cell receptor beta chains sequenced from one sample in a study of blood T cells in healthy people across ages. Primed by a sample-barcoded 5' primer and a J-beta primer mix, a second PCR proceeded for about 7 to 11 cycles. MiXCR was run by TCRdb on the 5' RACE reads, yielding one entry per CDR3 protein. The sample holds roughly 680,000 distinct CDR3 sequences, 45% to 50% seen once. The sample consisted of blood. These receptors all stem from a woman aged 60 to 75 in good health.

The V gene is TRBV2, the J gene TRBJ2-2, with a possible D match to TRBD1 (5 bases). Trimming left V 5 bases short and J 4 bases short, with 8 bases between. Per the germline V gene, CDR1 is SNHLY and CDR2 is FYNNEI. The CDR3 extends over 13 amino acids. CDR3 amino acids: CASSRTPTGELFF. For the CDR3, the DNA is TGTGCCAGCAGTCGGACACCCACCGGGGAGCTGTTTTTT.

The V call is TRBV5-1, the J call TRBJ2-1; 16 nucleotides match TRBD2. CDR3 length: 17 residues. V was pared by 6 bases and J by 0 bases, with 3 bases of the junction left unmatched. The germline V gene has CDR1 SGHRS and CDR2 YFSETQ. CDR3 sequence (DNA): TGCGCCAGCACCGGGACTAGCGGGAGGGCCTCCTACAATGAGCAGTTCTTC. It yields the protein CASTGTSGRASYNEQFF.

Ten or more counts support this clonotype. The V call is TRBV5-1, the J call TRBJ2-7, with TRBD2 matching 11 bases. Trimming took 7 bases from V and 2 from J; bases not matched to a gene: 8. The V gene's germline CDR1 is SGHRS and CDR2 YFSETQ. This CDR3 is 15 amino acids long. DNA for the CDR3: TGCGCCAGCTCCTTACTAGCGGGAGTTCCCTACGAGCAGTACTTC. This sequence encodes CASSLLAGVPYEQYF.

This chain joins TRBV28 and TRBJ2-7, with D perhaps given as TRBD1 or TRBD2 (5 bases each). The ends were cut back, 2 bases at V and 4 bases at J, with 15 bases in the middle. Germline CDR1 reads MDHEN; CDR2 reads SYDVKM. The CDR3 totals 15 residues. As DNA, the CDR3 is TGTGCCAGCAGTTTAATTCCCGGGGCCAGGTACGAGCAGTACTTC. This codes for CASSLIPGARYEQYF.

This clonotype was counted only a few times. The chain is built from TRBV10-3 and TRBJ2-7; 9 bases fit TRBD1. The CDR3 runs 15 residues. Germline CDR1 and CDR2: ENHRY and SYGVKD. Trimming cost V 3 bases and J 4 bases; bases outside gene matches: 7. The CDR3 DNA is TGTGCCATCAGTGAACGGGACAGGGAACAATACGAGCAGTACTTC. Its protein product is CAISERDREQYEQYF.